The 32 T cell receptor beta chains below come from one sample, sequenced in a study of cytomegalovirus exposure and HLA in healthy donors. The study ran its PCR with 60 Vbeta and 13 Jbeta primers. The protocol was immunoSEQ multiplex PCR, while the TCRdb copy is restricted to in-frame clones and leaves out a portion. Among 30,000 to 40,000 clones listed, over 60% were seen once. The sequencing sample was made of PBMCs. The receptor source for this set is a man aged 40-49 years in good health and CMV-seropositive.

This clone appeared a few times. The rearrangement links TRBV7-2 to TRBJ2-3; D is possibly TRBD2 (7 bases). Trimming removed 5 bases at V and 6 bases at J, with 9 bases between. Germline CDR1 reads SGHTA; CDR2 reads FQGNSA. The CDR3 loop spans 12 amino acids. DNA of the CDR3: TGTGCCAGCAGCAAGGGGGGGGATACGCAGTATTTT. Translating gives CASSKGGDTQYF.

The chain couples TRBV5-1 to TRBJ1-4, with TRBD1 as a possible D gene (6 bases). The germline V gene encodes CDR1 SGHRS and CDR2 YFSETQ. With 4 bases removed from V and 5 bases from J, the gap between germline ends came to 12 bases. The CDR3 consists of 14 residues. DNA of the CDR3: TGCGCCAGCAGCCTCGGACAGATAAATGAAAAACTGTTTTTT. Translating it yields CASSLGQINEKLFF.

The sample holds a few counts of this clone. The chain is built from TRBV7-8 and TRBJ2-4, with D uncertain. CDR1 is SGHVS and CDR2 is FQNEAQ in the germline V gene. V lost 5 bases and J 12 bases, leaving 11 bases between the germline ends. The CDR3 covers 11 residues. The chain's CDR3 is CASSIGTGQYF. In DNA form, the CDR3 reads TGTGCCAGCAGCATTGGTACGGGTCAGTACTTC.

V gene TRBV7-8 combines with J gene TRBJ2-3, with 8 bases lining up with TRBD2. The germline CDR1 and CDR2 sequences are SGHVS and FQNEAQ. The CDR3 sequence is 16 residues long. V lost 4 bases and J lost 1; bases outside the gene matches: 7. For the CDR3, the DNA is TGTGCCAGCAGCTCGGCGGGGGGCCCCCGCACAGATACGCAGTATTTT. Its translation is CASSSAGGPRTDTQYF.

The chain couples TRBV6-5 to TRBJ2-3, with 7 bases lining up with TRBD1. This CDR3 has 15 residues. Losses at the gene ends were 6 bases for V and 5 bases for J; bases not matched to a gene: 11. The germline CDR1 and CDR2 sequences are MNHEY and SVGAGI. The chain's CDR3 is CASRVQGFLLDTQYF. The DNA of the CDR3 is TGTGCCAGCAGAGTACAGGGGTTTCTCCTAGATACGCAGTATTTT.

The chain joins TRBV6-6 to TRBJ1-3; D gene uncertain. Germline loops: CDR1 MNHNY, CDR2 SVGAGI (reference sequence). The CDR3 loop spans 12 amino acids. Deletions cut 4 bases from V and 4 bases from J, with 5 bases between. This CDR3 reads CASSLQGNTIYF. CDR3 sequence (DNA): TGTGCCAGCAGTTTACAGGGAAACACCATATATTTT.

This clone showed up just once. The chain combines TRBV7-9 with TRBJ2-7, with D uncertain. CDR1 is SEHNR, CDR2 FQNEAQ, per germline (reference sequence). V was clipped by 5 bases and J by 0 bases, with 17 bases between them. The CDR3 is 16 residues long. DNA of the CDR3: TGTGCCAGCAGCCCATGGGTGGGCGAGAGCTCCTACGAGCAGTACTTC. Protein product: CASSPWVGESSYEQYF. Supplemented by reference TRBV7-9 and TRBJ2-7, the full variable domain reads DTGVSQNPRHKITKRGQNVTFRCDPISEHNRLYWYRQTLGQGPEFLTYFQNEAQLEKSRLLSDRFSAERPKGSFSTLEIQRTEQGDSAMYLCASSPWVGESSYEQYFGPGTRLTVT.

This chain links TRBV19 with TRBJ2-3; 9 bases agree with TRBD2. Germline assignment: CDR1 LNHDA and CDR2 SQIVND (reference sequence). Trimming removed 5 bases from V and 0 bases from J; junction bases left unmatched: 6. There are 16 residues in the CDR3. CDR3 residues: CASSQFSGGSTDTQYF. The CDR3 DNA sequence: TGTGCCAGTAGTCAATTTAGCGGGGGAAGCACAGATACGCAGTATTTT.

The chain uses TRBV7-2 and TRBJ1-2; 11 bases align to TRBD1. CDR1 is SGHTA and CDR2 is FQGNSA in the germline V gene. V shed 8 bases, J shed 8 bases, and the junction held 10 bases outside the gene matches. CDR3 length: 14 amino acids. This CDR3 reads CASALGGTGGGYTF. CDR3 nucleotides: TGTGCCAGCGCCCTAGGGGGGACAGGGGGAGGCTACACCTTC.

The J gene is TRBJ2-5, the V gene TRBV6-5; weak D call: TRBD2 (5 bases). The CDR3 spans 13 residues. Germline CDR1 and CDR2: MNHEY and SVGAGI. V lost 6 bases, J lost 1 base, and 9 bases lay in between. The DNA of the CDR3 is TGTGCCAGCAGAGAGCGGAGCCAAGAGACCCAGTACTTC. It codes for CASRERSQETQYF.

The chain is built from TRBV5-1 and TRBJ2-1; TRBD2 agrees at 7 bases. The CDR3 contains 17 residues. In germline, CDR1 is SGHRS, CDR2 YFSETQ. The V and J ends lost 7 bases and 13 bases, in that order; junction bases with no gene match: 26. CDR3: CASGLGGGAPTMSPQFF. The CDR3 DNA reads TGCGCCAGCGGCCTTGGCGGGGGAGCTCCTACAATGAGCCCCCAGTTCTTC.

In its sample, this clone is medium-sized (0.01 to 0.1%). This rearrangement joins TRBV7-7 to TRBJ2-1, with 7 bases matching TRBD2. Looked up from germline, CDR1 is SSHAT and CDR2 is FNYEAQ (reference sequence). The V segment lost 4 bases and the J segment 9 bases; nucleotides outside the gene matches: 6. CDR3 length: 13 residues. CDR3 region: CASSSPPGGEQFF. DNA for the CDR3: TGTGCCAGCAGCTCCCCCCCGGGGGGTGAGCAGTTCTTC.

The chain links TRBV5-4 to TRBJ1-1; D possibly corresponds to TRBD1 (5 bases). CDR3 length equals 14 residues. The germline V gene has CDR1 SGHNT and CDR2 YYREEE (reference sequence). V was cut by 1 base and J by 3 bases, with 10 bases left in between. The CDR3 nucleotides read TGTGCCAGCAGCTTGAGTCCGGGGGACACTGAAGCTTTCTTT. Protein product: CASSLSPGDTEAFF.

This clone was counted a single time. The rearrangement joins TRBV13 to TRBJ1-2; D is ambiguous. The V end was cut by 2 bases, the J end by 0 bases, with 10 bases between. The germline V gene encodes CDR1 PRHDT and CDR2 FYEKMQ (reference sequence). The CDR3 runs 15 residues. The chain's CDR3 is CASSLQAASNYGYTF. The DNA of the CDR3 is TGTGCCAGCAGCTTACAGGCAGCTTCTAACTATGGCTACACCTTC.

The chain carries TRBV28 and TRBJ1-6; D is undetermined. CDR3 size: 14 residues. Per the germline V gene, CDR1 is MDHEN and CDR2 is SYDVKM. Trimming took 6 bases from V and 7 from J, leaving 13 bases between them. In nucleotides, the CDR3 is TGTGCCAGCAGGCCCCAGGCGTCGAATTCACCCCTCCACTTT. The encoded protein is CASRPQASNSPLHF.

The chain links TRBV9 to TRBJ2-5, with TRBD1 identical over 7 bases. The J call is uncertain, as TRBJ2-7 better fits the DNA end. This CDR3 spans 15 amino acids. Germline V CDR1 and CDR2: SGDLS, YYNGEE. This chain's CDR3 is CASSVGTGMGYEQYF. In DNA, the CDR3 is TGTGCCAGCAGCGTAGGGACAGGAATGGGGTACGAGCAGTACTTC.

The chain is built from TRBV27 and TRBJ1-1; unclear D gene. Trimming shortened V by 2 bases and J by 0 bases, and 13 bases separated the two germline ends. CDR3 length: 16 amino acids. Per germline, CDR1 MNHEY and CDR2 SMNVEV (reference sequence). The CDR3 DNA is TGTGCCAGCAGTTTAGAGTCCACTGTCATGAACACTGAAGCTTTCTTT. Protein: CASSLESTVMNTEAFF.

V gene TRBV6-6 combines with J gene TRBJ2-5, with 9 bases that match TRBD1. The germline V gene has CDR1 MNHNY and CDR2 SVGAGI (reference sequence). J lost 5 bases, V lost 6 bases, and 10 bases had no gene match. The CDR3 contains 15 residues. For the CDR3, the DNA is TGTGCCAGCAGCTCACTCCACAGGGGGCAGGAGACCCAGTACTTC. Translated: CASSSLHRGQETQYF.

This chain connects TRBV11-3 to TRBJ2-3; no clear D. The CDR3 length is 15 residues. Trimming removed 0 bases at V and 6 bases at J, with 13 bases between. Germline V gene sequence: CDR1 SGHNT, CDR2 YENEEA. CDR3 sequence: CASSLDSTSLDTQYF. CDR3 bases: TGTGCCAGCAGCTTAGATTCCACGTCACTCGATACGCAGTATTTT.

The gene calls are TRBV28 and TRBJ2-3, with TRBD2 matching 15 bases. V lost 1 base to trimming and J lost 5 bases; unmatched junction nucleotides: 13. This CDR3 contains 20 residues. CDR1 MDHEN and CDR2 SYDVKM come from the germline V gene. CDR3 region: CASSLSLYGTSGGTVDTQYF. The CDR3 region has the DNA TGTGCCAGCAGTTTATCTCTTTATGGGACTAGCGGGGGGACCGTAGATACGCAGTATTTT.

The V call is TRBV29-1, the J call TRBJ1-1, with TRBD1 matching over 8 bases. There are 12 residues in the CDR3. Germline V gene lookup returns CDR1 SQVTM and CDR2 ANQGSEA. With 7 bases clipped from V and 3 bases from J, the junction kept 4 bases outside the gene matches. This chain's CDR3 is CSAGGADTEAFF. The CDR3 nucleotides read TGCAGCGCAGGGGGCGCAGACACTGAAGCTTTCTTT.

The chain employs TRBV4-2 and TRBJ2-2; 10 bases are a match to TRBD2. CDR3 length: 17 amino acids. The germline gives CDR1 LGHNA, CDR2 YNFKEQ. The V segment lost 4 bases and the J segment 2 bases; nucleotides outside the gene matches: 7. CDR3 loop: CASSRESGGANTGELFF. CDR3 bases: TGTGCCAGCAGCCGAGAGAGCGGGGGGGCCAACACCGGGGAGCTGTTTTTT.

This chain uses TRBV28 with TRBJ2-2, with 7 bases aligning to TRBD1. The V gene end was trimmed by 6 bases and the J gene end by 2 bases; junction bases not matched to a gene: 6. This CDR3 has 15 amino acids. Germline V gene lookup returns CDR1 MDHEN and CDR2 SYDVKM. CDR3 sequence reads: CASRLGTVNTGELFF. The CDR3, as DNA: TGTGCCAGCAGACTTGGGACAGTTAACACCGGGGAGCTGTTTTTT. The full variable domain, its missing parts supplied by reference TRBV28 and TRBJ2-2, is DVKVTQSSRYLVKRTGEKVFLECVQDMDHENMFWYRQDPGLGLRLIYFSYDVKMKEKGDIPEGYSVSREKKERFSLILESASTNQTSMYLCASRLGTVNTGELFFGEGSRLTVL.

The CDR3 bases are TGTGCCAGCAGCCTAGCGGGGGCTCCAGATACGCAGTATTTT. This translates into CASSLAGAPDTQYF. This chain uses TRBV27 with TRBJ2-3, with 10 bases fitting TRBD2. The CDR3 runs to 14 residues. CDR1 MNHEY and CDR2 SMNVEV come from the germline V gene (reference sequence). Losses at the gene ends were 6 bases for V and 4 bases for J; bases not matched to a gene: 4.

This clone was seen a handful of times. The chain couples TRBV18 to TRBJ2-1; 8 nucleotides agree with TRBD2. The CDR3 extends over 16 amino acids. Germline CDR1 and CDR2: KGHSH and LQKENI. J lost 7 bases, V lost 3 bases, and 11 bases had no gene match. CDR3 in amino acids: CASSPLRLARGNEQFF. The CDR3 DNA reads TGTGCCAGCTCACCCCTCCGACTAGCGAGGGGAAATGAGCAGTTCTTC.

V is TRBV7-8 and J is TRBJ1-5, with 8 bases lining up with TRBD1. The CDR3 has 14 residues. Trimming cost V 6 bases and J 4 bases; bases outside gene matches: 5. CDR1 is SGHVS, CDR2 FQNEAQ, per germline. In nucleotides, the CDR3 is TGTGCCAGCAGTGGACAGGGACGGAATCAGCCCCAGCATTTT. It is translated as CASSGQGRNQPQHF.

The V call is TRBV9, the J call TRBJ2-7, with 12 bases identical to TRBD1. CDR1 and CDR2 (germline): SGDLS, YYNGEE. V lost 1 base to trimming and J lost 6 bases; unmatched junction nucleotides: 5. The CDR3 contains 15 residues. CDR3 amino acids: CASSVRGQGASEQYF. DNA for the CDR3: TGTGCCAGCAGCGTAAGGGGACAGGGGGCGTCCGAGCAGTACTTC.

The V call is TRBV29-1, the J call TRBJ1-1; D gene unclear. The germline gives CDR1 SQVTM, CDR2 ANQGSEA. The CDR3 is 13 residues long. V was shortened by 2 bases and J by 1 base, with 8 bases between the two germline ends. The CDR3 region is CSVERETNTEAFF. CDR3 bases: TGCAGCGTTGAACGGGAGACGAACACTGAAGCTTTCTTT.

This clone was seen more than once but under ten times. The gene calls are TRBV18 and TRBJ1-2, with a weak D call TRBD1 (6 bases). This CDR3 is built from 14 residues. CDR1 KGHSH and CDR2 LQKENI come from the germline V gene. Trimming stripped 2 bases from V and 6 bases from J, with 13 bases between. The CDR3 nucleotides are TGTGCCAGCTCACCATTACCCCAGGGGAATGGCTACACCTTC. Protein: CASSPLPQGNGYTF.

The CDR3 protein is CASSLRGYGYTF. The CDR3 DNA reads as TGTGCCAGCAGTTTACGGGGCTATGGCTACACCTTC. The chain recombines TRBV28 with TRBJ1-2; unclear D gene. Germline CDR1 reads MDHEN; CDR2 reads SYDVKM. The CDR3 covers 12 residues. V gave up 2 bases and J gave up 4 bases, with 5 bases separating them.

As concerns this clone: Other DNA sequences in the sample encode the same CDR3. The chain couples TRBV7-7 to TRBJ1-1; D unresolved. Germline V CDR1 and CDR2: SSHAT, FNYEAQ (reference sequence). V dropped 1 base and J dropped 2 bases, with 5 bases sitting between them. This CDR3 is 13 amino acids long. CDR3 region: CASSLGANTEAFF. In nucleotides, the CDR3 is TGTGCCAGCAGCTTAGGAGCTAACACTGAAGCTTTCTTT.

V gene TRBV5-4 combines with J gene TRBJ2-5, with D perhaps matching TRBD2 (6 bases). Between the trimmed V and J ends, which lost 3 bases and 5 bases, there was a span of 14 bases. CDR1 is SGHNT, CDR2 YYREEE, per germline (reference sequence). There are 14 residues in the CDR3. CDR3 coding DNA: TGTGCCAGCAGCTACGCTGCGGGGTCCGAGACCCAGTACTTC. Translation gives CASSYAAGSETQYF.